Below, 5 T cell receptor beta chains from the same sample are listed, as sequenced in a study of T cell repertoires in cytomegalovirus infection. TCRdb analysed the reads with MiXCR anew, one entry per CDR3 protein. The data hold about 920,000 distinct CDR3 sequences, with roughly 30% observed a single time. No antigen is known for these receptors. This material consisted of cultured CD8+ T cells from PBMCs, taken from culture after CMV antigen stimulation. These receptors came from a human donor in good health (CMV status not recorded). Some clones in this sample may be carry-over from other donors' samples.

This clonotype was seen ten or more times. The V gene is TRBV7-2, the J gene TRBJ1-1; D remains unclear. This CDR3 is built from 14 residues. Trimming left V 1 base short and J 7 bases short, with 13 bases between. Germline V CDR1 and CDR2: SGHTA, FQGNSA. For the CDR3, the DNA is TGTGCCAGCAGCTTAGGGTTCGGGCGGAATGAAGCTTTCTTT. Its translation is CASSLGFGRNEAFF.

This clonotype was seen at least ten times. This chain links TRBV7-6 with TRBJ2-5, with TRBD1 matching 7 bases. V shed 6 bases and J 3 bases; nucleotides not matched to a gene: 10. CDR1 and CDR2 (germline): SGHVS, FNYEAQ. The CDR3 has 15 residues. Here the CDR3 reads CASSRTGAGKETQYF. The DNA for the CDR3 is TGTGCCAGCAGTCGAACAGGGGCTGGAAAAGAGACCCAGTACTTC.

This clonotype was picked up a small number of times. The chain joins TRBV12-3 or TRBV12-4 to TRBJ2-1; 7 bases agree with TRBD1. V lost 7 bases and J lost 6; bases outside the gene matches: 15. The CDR3 runs to 16 residues. The CDR3 protein is CASTSLRDSAFNEQFF. CDR3 DNA: TGTGCCAGCACCTCCCTACGGGACAGCGCGTTCAATGAGCAGTTCTTC.

The chain joins TRBV3-1 to TRBJ2-3, with D perhaps TRBD1 or TRBD2 (6 bases each). V was pared by 0 bases and J by 2 bases, with 15 bases between. Germline-derived CDR1 and CDR2 are LGHDT and YNNKEL (reference sequence). The CDR3 loop spans 17 amino acids. In DNA form, the CDR3 reads TGTGCCAGCAGCCAAGACGAGGGAGGACAGTTCACAGATACGCAGTATTTT. Translated: CASSQDEGGQFTDTQYF.

This clonotype was detected only a few times. The V gene is TRBV7-9, the J gene TRBJ2-5; D is possibly TRBD1 or TRBD2 (5 bases each). The germline V gene encodes CDR1 SEHNR and CDR2 FQNEAQ (reference sequence). The V end was cut by 4 bases, the J end by 4 bases, with 19 bases between. The CDR3 runs 16 residues. CDR3 DNA sequence: TGTGCCAGCAGCTCCTCCGGGACCACTCGGCGAGAGACCCAGTACTTC. This encodes CASSSSGTTRRETQYF.